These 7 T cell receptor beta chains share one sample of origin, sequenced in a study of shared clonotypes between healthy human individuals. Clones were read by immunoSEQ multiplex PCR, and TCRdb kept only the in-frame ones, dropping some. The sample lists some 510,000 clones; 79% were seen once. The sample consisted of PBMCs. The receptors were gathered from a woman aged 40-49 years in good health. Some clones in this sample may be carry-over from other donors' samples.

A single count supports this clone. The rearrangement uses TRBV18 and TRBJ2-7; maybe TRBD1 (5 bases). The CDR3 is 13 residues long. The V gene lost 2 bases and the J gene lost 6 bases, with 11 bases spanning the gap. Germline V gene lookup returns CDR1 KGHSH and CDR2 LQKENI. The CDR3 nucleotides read TGTGCCAGCTCACCAGGGGCAGGACGCGAGCAGTACTTC. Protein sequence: CASSPGAGREQYF.

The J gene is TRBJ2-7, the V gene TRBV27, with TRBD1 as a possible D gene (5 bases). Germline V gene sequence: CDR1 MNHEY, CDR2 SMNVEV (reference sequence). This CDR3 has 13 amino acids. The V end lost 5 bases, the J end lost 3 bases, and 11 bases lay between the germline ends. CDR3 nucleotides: TGTGCCAGCAGTAAGACAGTATACTACGAGCAGTACTTC. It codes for CASSKTVYYEQYF.

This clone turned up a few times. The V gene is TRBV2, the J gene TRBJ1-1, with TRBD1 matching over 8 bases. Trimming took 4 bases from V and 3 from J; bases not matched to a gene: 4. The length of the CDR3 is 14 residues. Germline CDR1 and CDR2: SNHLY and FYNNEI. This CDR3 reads CASSAQGADTEAFF. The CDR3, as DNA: TGTGCCAGCAGTGCCCAGGGGGCGGACACTGAAGCTTTCTTT. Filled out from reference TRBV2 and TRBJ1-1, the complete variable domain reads EPEVTQTPSHQVTQMGQEVILRCVPISNHLYFYWYRQILGQKVEFLVSFYNNEISEKSEIFDDQFSVERPDGSNFTLKIRSTKLEDSAMYFCASSAQGADTEAFFGQGTRLTVV.

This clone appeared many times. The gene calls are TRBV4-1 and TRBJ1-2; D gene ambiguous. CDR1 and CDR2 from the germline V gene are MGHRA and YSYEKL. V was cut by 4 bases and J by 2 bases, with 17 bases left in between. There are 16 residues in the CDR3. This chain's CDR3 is CASSPVLRVRNYGYTF. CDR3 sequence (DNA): TGCGCCAGCAGCCCTGTGTTGCGTGTACGGAACTATGGCTACACCTTC.

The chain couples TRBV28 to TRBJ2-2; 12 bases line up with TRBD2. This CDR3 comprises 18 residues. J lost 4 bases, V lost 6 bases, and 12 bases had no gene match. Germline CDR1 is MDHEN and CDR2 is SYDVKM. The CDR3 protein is CASRPTGTSGRITGELFF. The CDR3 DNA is TGTGCCAGCAGGCCAACCGGGACTAGCGGGCGGATCACCGGGGAGCTGTTTTTT.

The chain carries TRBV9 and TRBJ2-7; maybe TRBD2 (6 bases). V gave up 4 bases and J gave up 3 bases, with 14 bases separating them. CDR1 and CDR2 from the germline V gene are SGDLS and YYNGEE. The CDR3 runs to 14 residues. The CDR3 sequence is CASSPMEGLYEQYF. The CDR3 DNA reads TGTGCCAGCAGCCCCATGGAGGGGCTCTACGAGCAGTACTTC. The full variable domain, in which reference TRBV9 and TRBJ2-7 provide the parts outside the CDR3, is DSGVTQTPKHLITATGQRVTLRCSPRSGDLSVYWYQQSLDQGLQFLIQYYNGEERAKGNILERFSAQQFPDLHSELNLSSLELGDSALYFCASSPMEGLYEQYFGPGTRLTVT.

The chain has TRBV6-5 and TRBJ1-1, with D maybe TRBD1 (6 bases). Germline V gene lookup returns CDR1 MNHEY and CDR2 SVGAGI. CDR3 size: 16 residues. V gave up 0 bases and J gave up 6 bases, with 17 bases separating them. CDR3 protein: CASSYSEGGGTPEAFF. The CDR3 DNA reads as TGTGCCAGCAGTTACTCCGAAGGGGGGGGAACCCCTGAAGCTTTCTTT.